This TCR beta chain was documented in a study of shared clonotypes between healthy human individuals. Deletions cut 2 bases from V and 0 bases from J, with 11 bases between. Germline CDR1 and CDR2: LNHDA and SQIVND (reference sequence). This CDR3 has 15 residues. The table came from immunoSEQ multiplex PCR; TCRdb's copy has only in-frame clones and leaves some out. The sample carries approximately 250,000 clones, approximately 70% recorded once. Study observations and caveats: An anticipated effect of sequencing depth on clonotype sharing among donors was recognized. Between a handful of donors, naive CD4 clonotypes were shared at a level of about 5%.

Regarding this clone: Its specificity is not known.

The sequenced sample consisted of memory CD4+ T cells sorted from blood. Subset given: CD45RA-negative fraction. This clonotype was sampled from a man aged 25 to 40 in good health. The chain recombines TRBV19 with TRBJ2-7; the D call may be TRBD1 or TRBD2 (5 bases each). The CDR3 bases are TGTGCCAGTAGTATAAACCGGGACGGCTCCTACGAGCAGTACTTC. Its translation is CASSINRDGSYEQYF.